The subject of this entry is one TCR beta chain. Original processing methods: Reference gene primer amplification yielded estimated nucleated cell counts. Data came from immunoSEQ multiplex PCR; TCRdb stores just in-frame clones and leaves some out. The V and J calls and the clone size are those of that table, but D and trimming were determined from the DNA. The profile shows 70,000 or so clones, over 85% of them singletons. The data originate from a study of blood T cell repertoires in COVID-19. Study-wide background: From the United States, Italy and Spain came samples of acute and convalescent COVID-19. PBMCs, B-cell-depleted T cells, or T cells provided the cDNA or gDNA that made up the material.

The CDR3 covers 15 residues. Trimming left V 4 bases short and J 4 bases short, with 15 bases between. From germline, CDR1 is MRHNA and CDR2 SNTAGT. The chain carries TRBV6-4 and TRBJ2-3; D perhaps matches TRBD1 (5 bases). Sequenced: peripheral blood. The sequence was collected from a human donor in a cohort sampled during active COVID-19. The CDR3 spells CASSANLKGADTQYF. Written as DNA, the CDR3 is TGTGCCAGCAGTGCAAACCTTAAAGGGGCAGATACGCAGTATTTT.